The rows below give T cell receptor beta chains drawn from one sample of a study of control samples from healthy donors and cancer patients. Clones were sequenced by immunoSEQ multiplex PCR, and TCRdb holds only the in-frame ones, with some missing. The data hold approximately 120,000 clones, with roughly 84% observed a single time. Sequenced sample: blood. These receptors were taken from a middle-aged man in good health. Each CDR3 is given with its conserved first and last residue. Each record gives: J gene, clone size, D gene, V gene, CDR3 DNA, CDR3 protein. The D gene is left open where the match is weak. Size tells how often a clone was seen (once, few, many) or the class of an expanded clone, and some rows leave it out.

j_gene: TRBJ2-7
abundance: once
d_gene: TRBD2
v_gene: TRBV7-2
CDR3nt: TGTGCCAGCAGCTTAGGTGGAGCCGGGACTAGCGGTTACGAGCAGTACTTC
CDR3aa: CASSLGGAGTSGYEQYF

j_gene: TRBJ2-5
abundance: -
d_gene: TRBD1
v_gene: TRBV5-1
CDR3nt: TGCGCCAGCAGCTTAAGGGGGCAAGGAGAGACCCAGTACTTC
CDR3aa: CASSLRGQGETQYF

j_gene: TRBJ2-3
abundance: -
d_gene: TRBD2
v_gene: TRBV18
CDR3nt: TGTGCCAGCTCACCACCCGGGACTAGCGGGGGGGGGACTAGCACAGATACGCAGTATTTT
CDR3aa: CASSPPGTSGGGTSTDTQYF

j_gene: TRBJ2-1
abundance: -
d_gene: -
v_gene: TRBV7-9
CDR3nt: TGTGCCAGCATCCCGAGGATGTGGGAGTCGTTAAATGAGCAGTTCTTC
CDR3aa: CASIPRMWESLNEQFF

j_gene: TRBJ2-3
abundance: -
d_gene: TRBD2
v_gene: TRBV5-1
CDR3nt: TGCGCCAGCTTGGGACTAGCCGCAGATACGCAGTATTTT
CDR3aa: CASLGLAADTQYF

j_gene: TRBJ2-7
abundance: -
d_gene: -
v_gene: TRBV15
CDR3nt: TGTGCCACCAGCAGGGGGGGGGCCTCACCTTACTACGAGCAGTACTTC
CDR3aa: CATSRGGASPYYEQYF

j_gene: TRBJ1-6
abundance: -
d_gene: TRBD1
v_gene: TRBV5-1
CDR3nt: TGCGCCAGCAGCGAACAGGGGTATAATTCACCCCTCCACTTT
CDR3aa: CASSEQGYNSPLHF

j_gene: TRBJ1-1
abundance: -
d_gene: TRBD1
v_gene: TRBV11-3
CDR3nt: TGTGCCAGCAGCCATAGACAGGGCTACACTGAAGCTTTCTTT
CDR3aa: CASSHRQGYTEAFF

j_gene: TRBJ2-7
abundance: -
d_gene: TRBD1
v_gene: TRBV23-1
CDR3nt: TGCGCCAGCAGGAGGGACAGGGGATACGAGCAGTACTTC
CDR3aa: CASRRDRGYEQYF

j_gene: TRBJ2-7
abundance: -
d_gene: TRBD1
v_gene: TRBV4-3
CDR3nt: TGCGCCAGCAGCCAAGATCTAGGGACAGGGCCGTACTTC
CDR3aa: CASSQDLGTGPYF

j_gene: TRBJ2-2
abundance: few
d_gene: -
v_gene: TRBV7-2
CDR3nt: TGTGCCAGCAGGAGAGGGGGTACCGGGGAGCTGTTTTTT
CDR3aa: CASRRGGTGELFF

j_gene: TRBJ2-7
abundance: -
d_gene: TRBD1
v_gene: TRBV24-1
CDR3nt: TGTGCCACCGGAGAACAGGGGGCTCTTTCCGAGCAGTACTTC
CDR3aa: CATGEQGALSEQYF

j_gene: TRBJ2-7
abundance: -
d_gene: -
v_gene: TRBV30
CDR3nt: TGTGCCTGGAGCCAGCGTTTGGGCCTCGGCCACTACGAGCAGTACTTC
CDR3aa: CAWSQRLGLGHYEQYF

j_gene: TRBJ1-5
abundance: -
d_gene: -
v_gene: TRBV27
CDR3nt: TGTGCCAGCAGCCTCACTTATAGCAATCAGCCCCAGCATTTT
CDR3aa: CASSLTYSNQPQHF

j_gene: TRBJ2-7
abundance: -
d_gene: -
v_gene: TRBV11-3
CDR3nt: TGTGCCAGCAGCTATAGGGTGGGGACTCTCGAGCAGTACTTC
CDR3aa: CASSYRVGTLEQYF

j_gene: TRBJ1-1
abundance: -
d_gene: -
v_gene: TRBV6-6
CDR3nt: TGTGCCAGCAGTTTTGACAGGTGGACTGAAGCTTTCTTT
CDR3aa: CASSFDRWTEAFF

j_gene: TRBJ2-2
abundance: -
d_gene: -
v_gene: TRBV12-3/TRBV12-4
CDR3nt: TGTGCCACCAAAAAATCGAACACCGGGGAGCTGTTTTTT
CDR3aa: CATKKSNTGELFF

j_gene: TRBJ1-5
abundance: -
d_gene: -
v_gene: TRBV6-2/TRBV6-3
CDR3nt: TGTGCCAGCAGTTACTCGAGACTACGGGACGCGGGACATCAGCCCCAGCATTTT
CDR3aa: CASSYSRLRDAGHQPQHF